These T cell receptor beta chains were read from a single sample in a study of cytomegalovirus exposure and HLA in healthy donors. The protocol was immunoSEQ multiplex PCR, while the TCRdb copy is restricted to in-frame clones and leaves out a portion. Among approximately 150,000 clones, around three quarters were seen once, and the ten largest hold about 2%. Sequenced material: PBMCs. The source of these receptors is a man between 35 and 55 years old in good health and CMV-seronegative. CDR3s include the opening cysteine and the closing phenylalanine or tryptophan. The order of the fields is V gene, clone size, J gene, CDR3 length, D gene, CDR3 DNA, CDR3 protein. The D gene is left open where the match is weak. Clone size is not always given. Where it is, it says once, few, many or a class for expanded clones.

V: TRBV5-4
size: -
J: TRBJ1-6
length: 16
D: -
DNA: TGTGCCAGCAGCCAAGTGGACAGAATGGGGAGTTCACCCCTCCACTTT
CDR3: CASSQVDRMGSSPLHF

V: TRBV28
size: -
J: TRBJ1-6
length: 14
D: -
DNA: TGTGCCAGCAGTTTGAGCTCCTATAATTCACCCCTCCACTTT
CDR3: CASSLSSYNSPLHF

V: TRBV12-5
size: -
J: TRBJ1-1
length: 15
D: -
DNA: TGTGCTAGTGGGGATGATAGACAAGGCAACACTGAAGCTTTCTTT
CDR3: CASGDDRQGNTEAFF

V: TRBV5-6
size: -
J: TRBJ2-7
length: 17
D: -
DNA: TGTGCCAGCAGCTTGACCGGCCGTCGACTGGGGGGCTACGAGCAGTACTTC
CDR3: CASSLTGRRLGGYEQYF

V: TRBV18
size: once
J: TRBJ2-7
length: 17
D: TRBD2
DNA: TGTGCCAGCTCACCACCGAAGGTAGCGGGAAGTTTGTACGAGCAGTACTTC
CDR3: CASSPPKVAGSLYEQYF

V: TRBV2
size: -
J: TRBJ1-1
length: 13
D: -
DNA: TGTGCCAGCAATTTAGGGGTGAACACTGAAGCTTTCTTT
CDR3: CASNLGVNTEAFF

V: TRBV11-2
size: -
J: TRBJ2-7
length: 17
D: TRBD1
DNA: TGTGCCAGCAGCTTAGGGGGAAGGGGGCGATCATTCTACGAGCAGTACTTC
CDR3: CASSLGGRGRSFYEQYF

V: TRBV4-3
size: -
J: TRBJ2-5
length: 18
D: TRBD2
DNA: TGCGCCAGCAGCCAAGGGGTAGCGGGACCTGGGGTACAAGAGACCCAGTACTTC
CDR3: CASSQGVAGPGVQETQYF

V: TRBV7-8
size: -
J: TRBJ1-3
length: 16
D: -
DNA: TGTGCCAGCAGCAAAACGCCGGGTTCCTCTGGAAACACCATATATTTT
CDR3: CASSKTPGSSGNTIYF

V: TRBV5-1
size: once
J: TRBJ2-5
length: 11
D: -
DNA: TGCGCCAGCAGCCGTCAAGAGACCCAGTACTTC
CDR3: CASSRQETQYF

V: TRBV7-2
size: -
J: TRBJ2-7
length: 15
D: TRBD1
DNA: TGTGCCAGCAGCTTATGGGGGACAGGGGAGGACGAGCAGTACTTC
CDR3: CASSLWGTGEDEQYF

V: TRBV4-2
size: -
J: TRBJ2-3
length: 17
D: TRBD2
DNA: TGTGCCAGCAGCCGCAGAGCGGGAGCCGAGGGAACAGATACGCAGTATTTT
CDR3: CASSRRAGAEGTDTQYF

V: TRBV7-6
size: -
J: TRBJ2-5
length: 16
D: TRBD2
DNA: TGTGCCAGCAGCTTCTCCGGGACTAGCGACCAAGAGACCCAGTACTTC
CDR3: CASSFSGTSDQETQYF

V: TRBV29-1
size: once
J: TRBJ2-2
length: 17
D: -
DNA: TGCAGCGTTGAAGGGTCCCTGGGGGGATCGAACACCGGGGAGCTGTTTTTT
CDR3: CSVEGSLGGSNTGELFF

V: TRBV7-9
size: -
J: TRBJ2-1
length: 16
D: -
DNA: TGTGCCAGCAGACTCTATCCGGGACACTCCTACAATGAGCAGTTCTTC
CDR3: CASRLYPGHSYNEQFF

V: TRBV11-1
size: few
J: TRBJ2-7
length: 15
D: TRBD1
DNA: TGTGCCAGCAGCTTACCGGGACAGAACTACTACGAGCAGTACTTC
CDR3: CASSLPGQNYYEQYF

V: TRBV13
size: -
J: TRBJ2-7
length: 16
D: -
DNA: TGTGCCAGCAGCTTAAGGTGGCGGGGACCTACCTACGAGCAGTACTTC
CDR3: CASSLRWRGPTYEQYF